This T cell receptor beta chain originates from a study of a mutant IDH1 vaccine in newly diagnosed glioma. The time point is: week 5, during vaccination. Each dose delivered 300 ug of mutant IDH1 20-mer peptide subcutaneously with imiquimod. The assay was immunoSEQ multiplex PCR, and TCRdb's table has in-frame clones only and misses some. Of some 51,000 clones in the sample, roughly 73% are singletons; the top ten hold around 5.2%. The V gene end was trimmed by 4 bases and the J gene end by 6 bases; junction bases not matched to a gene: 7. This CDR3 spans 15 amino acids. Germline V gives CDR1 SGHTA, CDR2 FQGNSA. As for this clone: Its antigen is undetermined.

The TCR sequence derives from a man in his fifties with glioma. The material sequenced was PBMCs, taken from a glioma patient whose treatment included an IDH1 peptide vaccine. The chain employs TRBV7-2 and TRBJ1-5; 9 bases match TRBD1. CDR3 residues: CASSSQGALGQPQHF. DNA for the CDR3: TGTGCCAGCAGCTCACAGGGGGCTTTGGGTCAGCCCCAGCATTTT.